This T cell receptor beta chain was sequenced in a study of blood T cell repertoires in COVID-19. About the study: The United States, Italy and Spain supplied acute and convalescent COVID-19 samples.

Trimming shortened V by 0 bases and J by 8 bases, and 11 bases separated the two germline ends. This CDR3 is 14 amino acids long. CDR1 and CDR2 (germline): MNHEY, SVGAGI. Generated by immunoSEQ multiplex PCR, the TCRdb table keeps only in-frame clones and is missing some. The profile covers around 180,000 clones, with approximately 81% appearing a single time and around a sixth taken by the ten largest. The sequencing input was peripheral blood. This chain uses TRBV6-5 with TRBJ2-1; perhaps TRBD2 as D (6 bases). The sequence was obtained from a person between 65 and 80 years old with COVID-19, enrolled during active disease. The DNA for the CDR3 is TGTGCCAGCAGTTACTCAGGGAGGAGGGATGAGCAGTTCTTC. This gives the protein CASSYSGRRDEQFF.